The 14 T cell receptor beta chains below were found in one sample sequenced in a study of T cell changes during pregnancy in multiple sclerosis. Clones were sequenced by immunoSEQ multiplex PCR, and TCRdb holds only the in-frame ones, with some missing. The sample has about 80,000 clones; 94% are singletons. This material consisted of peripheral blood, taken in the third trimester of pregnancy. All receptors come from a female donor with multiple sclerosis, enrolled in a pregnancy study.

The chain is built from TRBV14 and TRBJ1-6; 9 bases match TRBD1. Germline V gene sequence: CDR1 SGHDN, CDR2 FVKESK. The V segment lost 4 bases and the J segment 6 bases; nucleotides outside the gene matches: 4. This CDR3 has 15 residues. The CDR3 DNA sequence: TGTGCCAGCAGCCCGATGGACAGGGGTAATTCACCCCTCCACTTT. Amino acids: CASSPMDRGNSPLHF.

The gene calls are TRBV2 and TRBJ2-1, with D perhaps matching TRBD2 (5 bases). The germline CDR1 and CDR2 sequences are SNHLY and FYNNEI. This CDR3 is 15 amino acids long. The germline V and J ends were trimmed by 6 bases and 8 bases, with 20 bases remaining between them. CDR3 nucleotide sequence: TGTGCCAGCAGGGGAGTGATTGCCTTCGGGGATGAGCAGTTCTTC. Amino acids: CASRGVIAFGDEQFF.

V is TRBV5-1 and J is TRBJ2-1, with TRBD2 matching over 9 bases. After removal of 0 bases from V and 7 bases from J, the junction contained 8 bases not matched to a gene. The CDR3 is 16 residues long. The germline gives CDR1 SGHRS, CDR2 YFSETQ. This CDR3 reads CASSLAPSGALNEQFF. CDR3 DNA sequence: TGCGCCAGCAGCTTGGCCCCTAGCGGGGCCCTGAATGAGCAGTTCTTC. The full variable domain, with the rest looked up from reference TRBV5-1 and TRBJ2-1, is KAGVTQTPRYLIKTRGQQVTLSCSPISGHRSVSWYQQTPGQGLQFLFEYFSETQRNKGNFPGRFSGRQFSNSRSEMNVSTLELGDSALYLCASSLAPSGALNEQFFGPGTRLTVL.

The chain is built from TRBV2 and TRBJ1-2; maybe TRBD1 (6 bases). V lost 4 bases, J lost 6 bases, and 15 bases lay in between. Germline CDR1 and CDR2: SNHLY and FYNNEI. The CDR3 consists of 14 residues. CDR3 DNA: TGTGCCAGCAGTGGGGCGGGGGGGCTGGATGGCTACACCTTC. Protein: CASSGAGGLDGYTF. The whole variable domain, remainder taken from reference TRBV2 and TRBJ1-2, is EPEVTQTPSHQVTQMGQEVILRCVPISNHLYFYWYRQILGQKVEFLVSFYNNEISEKSEIFDDQFSVERPDGSNFTLKIRSTKLEDSAMYFCASSGAGGLDGYTFGSGTRLTVV.

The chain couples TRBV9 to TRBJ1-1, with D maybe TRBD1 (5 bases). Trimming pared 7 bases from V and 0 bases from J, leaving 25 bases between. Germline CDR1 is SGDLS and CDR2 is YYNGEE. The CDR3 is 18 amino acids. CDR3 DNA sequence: TGTGCCAGCTCTGAGGCGGGACTCGCCTTTGGGGTGAACACTGAAGCTTTCTTT. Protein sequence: CASSEAGLAFGVNTEAFF.

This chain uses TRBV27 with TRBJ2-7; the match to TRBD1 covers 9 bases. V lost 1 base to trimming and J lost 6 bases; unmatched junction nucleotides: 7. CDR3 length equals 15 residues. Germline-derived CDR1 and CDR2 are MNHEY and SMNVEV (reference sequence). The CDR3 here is CASSLLGQGTSEQYF. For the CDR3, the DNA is TGTGCCAGCAGTTTATTGGGACAGGGTACGTCCGAGCAGTACTTC.

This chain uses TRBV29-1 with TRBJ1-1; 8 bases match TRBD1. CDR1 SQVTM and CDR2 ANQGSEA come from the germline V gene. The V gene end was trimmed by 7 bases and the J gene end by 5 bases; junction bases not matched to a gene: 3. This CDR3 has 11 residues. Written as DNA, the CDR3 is TGCAGCGCCCGACAGGGGACTGAAGCTTTCTTT. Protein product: CSARQGTEAFF.

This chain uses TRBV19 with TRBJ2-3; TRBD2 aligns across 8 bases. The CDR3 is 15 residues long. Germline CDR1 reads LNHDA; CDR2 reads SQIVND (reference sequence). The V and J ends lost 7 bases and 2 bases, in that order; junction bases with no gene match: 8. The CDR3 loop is CASKAGGGYTDTQYF. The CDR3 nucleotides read TGTGCCAGTAAGGCGGGCGGGGGGTACACAGATACGCAGTATTTT.

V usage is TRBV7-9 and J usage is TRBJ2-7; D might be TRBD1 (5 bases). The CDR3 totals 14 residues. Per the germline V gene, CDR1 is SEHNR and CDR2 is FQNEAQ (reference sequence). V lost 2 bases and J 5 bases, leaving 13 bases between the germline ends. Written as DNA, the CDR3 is TGTGCCAGCAGCTTAACCGACAGTGGCGACGAGCAGTACTTC. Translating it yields CASSLTDSGDEQYF.

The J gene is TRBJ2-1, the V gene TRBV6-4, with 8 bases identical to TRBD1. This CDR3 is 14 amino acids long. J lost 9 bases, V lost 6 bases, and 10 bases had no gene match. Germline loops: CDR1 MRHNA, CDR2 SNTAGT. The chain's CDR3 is CASSPDRALSEQFF. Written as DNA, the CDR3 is TGTGCCAGCAGCCCGGACAGGGCTTTGAGTGAGCAGTTCTTC.

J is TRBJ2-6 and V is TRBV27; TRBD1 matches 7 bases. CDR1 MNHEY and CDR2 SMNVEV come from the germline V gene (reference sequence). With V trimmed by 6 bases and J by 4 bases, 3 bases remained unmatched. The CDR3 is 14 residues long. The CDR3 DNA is TGTGCCAGCAGAGACAGGGTGGGGGCCAACGTCCTGACTTTC. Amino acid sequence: CASRDRVGANVLTF.

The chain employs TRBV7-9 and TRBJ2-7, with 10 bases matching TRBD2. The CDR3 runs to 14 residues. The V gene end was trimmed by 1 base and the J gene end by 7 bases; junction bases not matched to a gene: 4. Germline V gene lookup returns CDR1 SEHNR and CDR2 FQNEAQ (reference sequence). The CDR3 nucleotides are TGTGCCAGCAGCTTAGGGCTAGCGGGGGATGAGCAGTACTTC. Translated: CASSLGLAGDEQYF.

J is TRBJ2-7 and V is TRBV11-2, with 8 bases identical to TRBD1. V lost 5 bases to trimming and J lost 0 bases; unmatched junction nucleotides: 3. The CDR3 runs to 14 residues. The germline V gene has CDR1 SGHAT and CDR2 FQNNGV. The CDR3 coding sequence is TGTGCCAGCAGCCCAGGGGGCGCCTCCTACGAGCAGTACTTC. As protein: CASSPGGASYEQYF. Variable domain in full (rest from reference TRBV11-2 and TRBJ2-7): EAGVAQSPRYKIIEKRQSVAFWCNPISGHATLYWYQQILGQGPKLLIQFQNNGVVDDSQLPKDRFSAERLKGVDSTLKIQPAKLEDSAVYLCASSPGGASYEQYFGPGTRLTVT.

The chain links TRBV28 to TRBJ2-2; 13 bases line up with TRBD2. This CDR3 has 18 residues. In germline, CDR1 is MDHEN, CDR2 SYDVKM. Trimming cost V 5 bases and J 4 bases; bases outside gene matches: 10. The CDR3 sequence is CASSLTEGLAGSTGELFF. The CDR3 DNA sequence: TGTGCCAGCAGTCTCACAGAGGGACTAGCGGGGTCCACCGGGGAGCTGTTTTTT.